This T cell receptor beta chain was retrieved from a study of blood T cell repertoires in COVID-19. This clone was seen a single time. Deletions cut 0 bases from V and 5 bases from J, with 10 bases between. Germline V gene sequence: CDR1 SGHTA, CDR2 FQGNSA. The CDR3 has 14 residues. The repertoire was sequenced with immunoSEQ multiplex PCR; TCRdb's copy has only in-frame clones and lacks some. The sample shows some 200,000 clones, around 86% of them seen only once. Sample: peripheral blood. This chain connects TRBV7-2 to TRBJ1-1, with D possibly being TRBD1 (6 bases). The sequence was obtained from a woman in her 40s with acute or convalescent COVID-19. Here the CDR3 DNA reads TGTGCCAGCAGCTTAGCCCAGGGGCGAACTGAAGCTTTCTTT. Encoded protein: CASSLAQGRTEAFF.